This T cell receptor beta chain stems from a study of blood T cell repertoires in COVID-19. As for the study in general: From T cells, B-cell-depleted T cells, or PBMCs came the material, which was cDNA or gDNA.

Measured with immunoSEQ multiplex PCR; TCRdb has only the in-frame clones, and not every one. The table has around 170,000 clones, 80% to 90% seen once. The CDR3 is 15 residues long. Germline-derived CDR1 and CDR2 are MDHEN and SYDVKM. V gave up 1 base and J gave up 2 bases; unmatched junction bases: 3. V is TRBV28 and J is TRBJ2-7; the match to TRBD1 covers 9 bases. This TCR was recovered from a man aged 50-59 years with active or convalescent COVID-19. Source material: peripheral blood. The CDR3 loop is CASSLSGTGTYEQYF. Here the CDR3 DNA reads TGTGCCAGCAGTTTATCGGGGACAGGGACCTACGAGCAGTACTTC.